A selection of T cell receptor beta chains follows, all from one sample in a study of beta chain features in type 1 diabetes. Produced via immunoSEQ multiplex PCR; TCRdb's table is partial and in-frame only. The profile shows fewer than 400,000 clones, approximately 8.2% of them singletons. Sequenced material: central memory CD4+ T cells from blood. The receptors originated from a woman aged 18-35 years in good health. The CDR3 runs from the conserved cysteine through the conserved F or W. The D gene is left open where the match is weak. Clone size is given for some rows only: seen once, a few or many times, or a class if the clone is expanded.

d_call,j_call,clone_size,v_call,cdr3_nt,cdr3_aa
-,TRBJ1-1,few,TRBV7-2,TGTGCCAGCAGCTCACCTAATCGGGGGACTGAAGCTTTCTTT,CASSSPNRGTEAFF
-,TRBJ2-3,few,TRBV4-3,TGCGCCAGCAGCCAAGAAGGAGGAGGGGGCGGCACAGATACGCAGTATTTT,CASSQEGGGGGTDTQYF
TRBD1,TRBJ1-4,-,TRBV5-6,TGTGCCAGCAGCTTGTCGCCAACCGGGACAGGGGGTGAAAAACTGTTTTTT,CASSLSPTGTGGEKLFF
TRBD1,TRBJ1-5,-,TRBV28,TGTGCCAGCAGTTTTTGGAGGGGGCTTAGCAATCAGCCCCAGCATTTT,CASSFWRGLSNQPQHF
TRBD1,TRBJ1-4,-,TRBV29-1,TGCAGCGTTGCCCCTCCGGGACAGACTAATGAAAAACTGTTTTTT,CSVAPPGQTNEKLFF
TRBD2,TRBJ2-3,few,TRBV7-9,TGTGCCAGCAGCTTCGGGACTAGCGGATATACGCAGTATTTT,CASSFGTSGYTQYF
-,TRBJ2-1,many,TRBV15,TGTGCCACCAGCAAAGGCGGGACCACAATTGAGCAGTTCTTC,CATSKGGTTIEQFF
-,TRBJ2-5,many,TRBV16,TGTGCCAGCAGCCAATCAGGCAGGGGAGGAGAGACCCAGTACTTC,CASSQSGRGGETQYF
-,TRBJ1-4,few,TRBV6-5,TGTGCCAGCAGCCGACAGCCCGATGAAAAACTGTTTTTT,CASSRQPDEKLFF
-,TRBJ2-1,-,TRBV6-1,TGTGCCAGCAGTAGGGGGGACTCTTCCTACAATGAGCAGTTCTTC,CASSRGDSSYNEQFF
TRBD2,TRBJ2-5,few,TRBV7-9,TGTGCCAGCAGCCTACAGGAAGGGTTCGCGGGAGAGGAAGAGACCCAGTACTTC,CASSLQEGFAGEEETQYF
-,TRBJ2-4,few,TRBV7-8,TGTGCCAGCAGCTACAGGGACCCAAACATTCAGTACTTC,CASSYRDPNIQYF
TRBD1,TRBJ1-1,few,TRBV18,TGTGCCAGCTCACCGATGGGCAGGGGGCGAGGTAAGACTGAAGCTTTCTTT,CASSPMGRGRGKTEAFF
-,TRBJ1-4,-,TRBV5-1,TGCGCCAGCAGCTTGGCAGGGTCCTATGAAAAACTGTTTTTT,CASSLAGSYEKLFF
-,TRBJ2-3,few,TRBV5-4,TGTGCCAGCAGCTCCCGCCGCGAAGGGCCCGATACGCAGTATTTT,CASSSRREGPDTQYF
TRBD1,TRBJ2-3,few,TRBV5-1,TGCGCCAGCAGCAACGGACAGGCAAACACAGATACGCAGTATTTT,CASSNGQANTDTQYF
-,TRBJ2-1,-,TRBV5-4,TGTGCCAGCAGCCTTGGTATAGATGAGCAGTTCTTC,CASSLGIDEQFF
-,TRBJ1-4,few,TRBV21-1,TGTGCCAGCAGCAAAGTCCCACCGCTACTCGGTCATACGGAAAAACTGTTTTTT,CASSKVPPLLGHTEKLFF
-,TRBJ1-1,-,TRBV6-1,TGTGCCAGCGATTTGAACATGAACACTGAAGCTTTCTTT,CASDLNMNTEAFF
TRBD1,TRBJ2-1,few,TRBV19,TGTGCCAGTAGCCCGGGACAGTACAATGAGCAGTTCTTC,CASSPGQYNEQFF
-,TRBJ2-1,-,TRBV2,TGTGCCAGCAGCGGGAGTCAAGTCTACAATGAGCAGTTCTTC,CASSGSQVYNEQFF
-,TRBJ1-2,few,TRBV27,TGTGCCAGCAGTTTACGCCAACAGAGCCCGTCCTATGGCTACACCTTC,CASSLRQQSPSYGYTF
-,TRBJ2-7,few,TRBV28,TGTGCCAGCAGTGATTGGACTGCTCTCTACTCCTACGAGCAGTACTTC,CASSDWTALYSYEQYF
-,TRBJ1-2,-,TRBV27,TGTGCCAGCAGTCGAACCCCCATCCACTCGCCCTATGGCTACACCTTC,CASSRTPIHSPYGYTF
-,TRBJ1-5,few,TRBV28,TGTGCCAGCAGTTTAGGGTTTCCAGCAAATCAGCCCCAGCATTTT,CASSLGFPANQPQHF
TRBD1,TRBJ2-7,-,TRBV18,TGTGCCAGCTCACGGACCGGGACAGGAGGATACGAGCAGTACTTC,CASSRTGTGGYEQYF
-,TRBJ2-7,few,TRBV15,TGTGCCACCAGCAGAGATTGGGGGGCTCAGTACTTC,CATSRDWGAQYF
TRBD1,TRBJ1-5,-,TRBV28,TGTGCCAGCAGTTATCCGGGACAGGGGATTCAGGGCAATCAGCCCCAGCATTTT,CASSYPGQGIQGNQPQHF
-,TRBJ2-3,-,TRBV11-2,TGTGCCAGCAGTCACGGGACCATTCCCACAGATACGCAGTATTTT,CASSHGTIPTDTQYF
-,TRBJ1-2,few,TRBV5-4,TGTGCCAGCAGCTTGTTGCTAGGGGAGGATGGCTACACCTTC,CASSLLLGEDGYTF
TRBD2,TRBJ2-5,few,TRBV7-9,TGTGCCAGCAGCTTAGGAGCTAGCGGCCAAGAGACCCAGTACTTC,CASSLGASGQETQYF
-,TRBJ2-3,-,TRBV5-4,TGTGCCAGCAGCCGAACTAGTCCGGATACGCAGTATTTT,CASSRTSPDTQYF
-,TRBJ1-1,-,TRBV2,TGTGCCAGCATTGTGAACCGCTGGGACACTGAAGCTTTCTTT,CASIVNRWDTEAFF
-,TRBJ1-2,few,TRBV2,TGTGCCAGCAGTGAAGTCCAAGTGGAAGGCTACACCTTC,CASSEVQVEGYTF
-,TRBJ1-1,-,TRBV6-5,TGTGCCAGCAGAACAGGGACGGGTGGTACTGAAGCTTTCTTT,CASRTGTGGTEAFF
-,TRBJ2-5,-,TRBV5-1,TGCGCCAGCAGCTCAGACAGGGAGGGAGCGAAGACCCAGTACTTC,CASSSDREGAKTQYF
-,TRBJ1-1,-,TRBV7-3,TGTGCCAGCAGCCGGGAGTTGAACACTGAAGCTTTCTTT,CASSRELNTEAFF
-,TRBJ2-5,many,TRBV28,TGTGCCAGCAGCGCGGGACAGACACAAGAGACCCAGTACTTC,CASSAGQTQETQYF
-,TRBJ1-4,-,TRBV7-9,TGTGCCAGCAGCTCGGGTGATGAAAAACTGTTTTTT,CASSSGDEKLFF
-,TRBJ2-1,few,TRBV25-1,TGTGCCAGCAGGGACAAATCAAGGGGATTGGGTAATGAGCAGTTCTTC,CASRDKSRGLGNEQFF
-,TRBJ2-3,-,TRBV7-3,TGTGCCAGCAGCTTATATTACACAGATACGCAGTATTTT,CASSLYYTDTQYF